The sequence of this TCR beta chain was determined in a study of blood T cell repertoires in COVID-19. As for the study in general: COVID-19 samples, acute and convalescent, were from the United States, Italy and Spain. T cells, B-cell-depleted T cells, or PBMCs supplied cDNA or gDNA.

V was pared by 7 bases and J by 4 bases, with 10 bases between. The CDR3 length is 12 residues. Germline CDR1 WSHSY, CDR2 SAAADI. As handled by the study authors: Amplifying reference gene primers gave estimates of nucleated cell counts. Data came from immunoSEQ multiplex PCR; TCRdb stores just in-frame clones and leaves some out. That table supplies the V and J calls and clone size; D and trimming were determined from the DNA. This table has about 190,000 clones, 83% appearing once. This chain joins TRBV10-2 and TRBJ1-2; D may be TRBD1 (5 bases). The receptor comes from a woman aged 40 to 50 with acute or convalescent COVID-19. Material: peripheral blood. CDR3 sequence reads: CASTDGGYGYTF. As DNA, the CDR3 is TGCGCCAGCACCGACGGGGGCTATGGCTACACCTTC.